One sample yielded the 5 T cell receptor beta chains listed below, sequenced in a study of CD8+ T cells in alopecia areata. The treatment denotes: oral pan-JAK inhibitor, 5-10 mg twice daily. As the sequencing template, cDNA was produced by extracting RNA and reverse transcribing it. Generated by immunoSEQ multiplex PCR, the TCRdb table keeps only in-frame clones and is missing some. The sample shows 250,000 to 300,000 clones, 58% of them seen only once. Sample: CD4+ T cells sorted from blood, taken at week 24, from a patient treated with tofacitinib. Receptor source: a human donor with alopecia areata.

This clone was observed once. This chain uses TRBV5-4 with TRBJ1-2, with a possible D match to TRBD1 (5 bases). Germline assignment: CDR1 SGHNT and CDR2 YYREEE (reference sequence). The length of the CDR3 is 15 residues. V was pared by 3 bases and J by 3 bases, with 15 bases between. The CDR3 sequence is CASSSRDGSDYGYTF. CDR3 bases: TGTGCCAGCAGCTCTCGGGACGGGTCGGACTATGGCTACACCTTC. Full variable domain (remainder filled in from reference TRBV5-4 and TRBJ1-2): ETGVTQSPTHLIKTRGQQVTLRCSSQSGHNTVSWYQQALGQGPQFIFQYYREEENGRGNFPPRFSGLQFPNYSSELNVNALELDDSALYLCASSSRDGSDYGYTFGSGTRLTVV.

There are a few counts of this clone. This sequence joins TRBV7-8 and TRBJ2-1; D unresolved. Germline values: CDR1 SGHVS, CDR2 FQNEAQ. The CDR3 spans 11 residues. V shed 5 bases and J shed 7 bases, with 6 bases lying between them. The CDR3 DNA sequence: TGTGCCAGCAGCAGCATAAATGAGCAGTTCTTC. Amino acid sequence: CASSSINEQFF.

The chain couples TRBV5-1 to TRBJ2-3; the match to TRBD2 covers 9 bases. Germline loops: CDR1 SGHRS, CDR2 YFSETQ. The ends lost 3 bases at V and 2 bases at J; junction bases unmatched: 13. This CDR3 comprises 18 residues. This CDR3 is CASSSAGGLPLTTDTQYF. For the CDR3, the DNA is TGCGCCAGCAGCTCAGCGGGGGGCCTCCCCCTTACCACAGATACGCAGTATTTT.

J is TRBJ2-7 and V is TRBV4-2, with TRBD1 matching over 7 bases. In germline, CDR1 is LGHNA, CDR2 YNFKEQ. Trimming removed 1 base from V and 1 base from J; junction bases left unmatched: 10. The CDR3 is made up of 17 amino acids. CDR3 DNA: TGTGCCAGCAGCCAAGGCTTAACGACAGGGTTATCCTACGAGCAGTACTTC. It is translated as CASSQGLTTGLSYEQYF.

The chain links TRBV6-6 to TRBJ2-3; no reliable D call. The V end lost 7 bases, the J end lost 0 bases, and 17 bases lay between the germline ends. The germline CDR1 and CDR2 sequences are MNHNY and SVGAGI (reference sequence). CDR3 length: 16 residues. Written as DNA, the CDR3 is TGTGCCAGCATCCGGCGACCGCCTGCTAGCACAGATACGCAGTATTTT. This sequence encodes CASIRRPPASTDTQYF.